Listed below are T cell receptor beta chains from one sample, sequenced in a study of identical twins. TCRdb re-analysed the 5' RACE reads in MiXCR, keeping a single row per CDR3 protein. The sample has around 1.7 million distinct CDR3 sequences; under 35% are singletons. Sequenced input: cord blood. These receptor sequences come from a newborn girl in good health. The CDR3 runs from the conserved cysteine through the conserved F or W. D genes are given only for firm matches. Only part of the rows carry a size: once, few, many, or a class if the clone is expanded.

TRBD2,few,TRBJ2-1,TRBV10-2,TGCGCCAGCACCCGAGCGGGAGGAACATACAATGAGCAGTTCTTC,CASTRAGGTYNEQFF
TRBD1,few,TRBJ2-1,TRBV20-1,TGCAGTGCTAGCCCCGGACAGGGGGCCAACTCCTACAATGAGCAGTTCTTC,CSASPGQGANSYNEQFF
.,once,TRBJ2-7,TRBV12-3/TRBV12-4,TGTGCCAGCAGGGACACCTCCCCCTACGAGCAGTACTTC,CASRDTSPYEQYF
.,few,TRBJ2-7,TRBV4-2,TGTGCCAGCAGCCATAACCGGGACACCTACGAGCAGTACTTC,CASSHNRDTYEQYF
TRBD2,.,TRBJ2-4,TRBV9,TGTACCAGCAGCGGACTAGCGGGGGCCAAAAACATTCAGTACTTC,CTSSGLAGAKNIQYF
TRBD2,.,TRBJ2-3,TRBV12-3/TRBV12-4,TGTGCCAGCAGAGCTCCCGGGACTAGCGGGGCCGATACGCAGTATTTT,CASRAPGTSGADTQYF
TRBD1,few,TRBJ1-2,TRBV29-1,TGCAGCGGTGGACAGGCCCCGTTGGGTGGCTACACCTTC,CSGGQAPLGGYTF
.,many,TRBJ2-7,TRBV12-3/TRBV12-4,TGTGCCAGCAGTTCCACAGGGAGCAAGTCCTACGAGCAGTACTTC,CASSSTGSKSYEQYF
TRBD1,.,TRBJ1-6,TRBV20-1,TGCAGTGCTAGTACCTGGACAGGGGATAATTCACCCCTCCACTTT,CSASTWTGDNSPLHF
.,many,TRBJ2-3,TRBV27,TGTGCCAGCACCCTCGGGGGCACAGATACGCAGTATTTT,CASTLGGTDTQYF